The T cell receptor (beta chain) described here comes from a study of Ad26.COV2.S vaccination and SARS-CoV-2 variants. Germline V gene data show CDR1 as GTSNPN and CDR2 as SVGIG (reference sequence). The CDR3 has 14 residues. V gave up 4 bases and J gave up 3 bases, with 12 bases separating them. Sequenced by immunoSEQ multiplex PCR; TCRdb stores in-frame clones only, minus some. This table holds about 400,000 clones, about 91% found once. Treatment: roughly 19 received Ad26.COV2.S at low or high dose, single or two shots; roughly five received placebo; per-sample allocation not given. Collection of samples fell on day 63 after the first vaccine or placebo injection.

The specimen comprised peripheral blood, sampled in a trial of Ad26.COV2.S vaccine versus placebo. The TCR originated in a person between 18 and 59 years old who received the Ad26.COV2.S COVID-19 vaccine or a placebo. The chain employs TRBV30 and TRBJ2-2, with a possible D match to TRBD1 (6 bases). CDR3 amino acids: CAWKTTGYTGELFF. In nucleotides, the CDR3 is TGTGCCTGGAAAACAACAGGGTACACCGGGGAGCTGTTTTTT. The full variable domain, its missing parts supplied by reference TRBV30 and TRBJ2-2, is SQTIHQWPATLVQPVGSPLSLECTVEGTSNPNLYWYRQAAGRGLQLLFYSVGIGQISSEVPQNLSASRPQDRQFILSSKKLLLSDSGFYLCAWKTTGYTGELFFGEGSRLTVL.